These 15 T cell receptor beta chains share one sample of origin, sequenced in a study of T cell repertoires in cytomegalovirus infection. TCRdb reanalysed the reads using MiXCR and keeps one entry per CDR3 protein. Seen here are some 480,000 distinct CDR3 sequences, 30% to 35% observed once, and the top ten hold about a sixth. Their target antigens are unknown. The sequencing used cultured PBMCs, collected from culture after CMV antigen stimulation. The receptors stem from a human donor in good health (CMV status not recorded). Some clones in this sample may be carry-over from other donors' samples.

The chain links TRBV9 to TRBJ1-2; D remains ambiguous. CDR1 and CDR2 (germline): SGDLS, YYNGEE. CDR3 length: 15 residues. V was pared by 3 bases and J by 4 bases, with 16 bases between. In DNA form, the CDR3 reads TGTGCCAGCAGCGCCGCGGCCATCTCATCCTATGGCTACACCTTC. Translation gives CASSAAAISSYGYTF.

The V gene is TRBV7-2, the J gene TRBJ2-1; TRBD1 aligns across 9 bases. The CDR3 consists of 13 residues. CDR1 and CDR2 from the germline V gene are SGHTA and FQGNSA. V shed 5 bases, J shed 7 bases, and the junction held 3 bases outside the gene matches. This chain's CDR3 is CASSKQGANEQFF. CDR3 DNA: TGTGCCAGCAGCAAACAGGGGGCGAATGAGCAGTTCTTC.

This clonotype showed up many times. The rearrangement uses TRBV7-2 and TRBJ2-1; D not certain. V lost 0 bases and J 6 bases, leaving 9 bases between the germline ends. Per germline, CDR1 SGHTA and CDR2 FQGNSA. The CDR3 consists of 14 residues. The chain's CDR3 is CASSLAAATNEQFF. As DNA, the CDR3 is TGTGCCAGCAGCTTAGCTGCGGCGACCAATGAGCAGTTCTTC.

The V call is TRBV24-1, the J call TRBJ2-1, with 8 positions matching TRBD2. Germline CDR1 reads KGHDR; CDR2 reads SFDVKD. The CDR3 runs 15 residues. V lost 3 bases and J lost 4; bases outside the gene matches: 4. The CDR3 sequence is CATSDNREGYNEQFF. CDR3 DNA: TGTGCCACCAGTGATAATCGGGAGGGGTACAATGAGCAGTTCTTC.

This clonotype was detected ten times or more. The rearrangement links TRBV28 to TRBJ2-5; D remains unclear. The CDR3 runs to 12 residues. CDR1 and CDR2 (germline): MDHEN, SYDVKM. V lost 5 bases and J 1 base, leaving 5 bases between the germline ends. The CDR3 here is CASSLTQETQYF. CDR3 nucleotides: TGTGCCAGCAGTCTTACCCAAGAGACCCAGTACTTC. Filled out from reference TRBV28 and TRBJ2-5, the complete variable domain reads DVKVTQSSRYLVKRTGEKVFLECVQDMDHENMFWYRQDPGLGLRLIYFSYDVKMKEKGDIPEGYSVSREKKERFSLILESASTNQTSMYLCASSLTQETQYFGPGTRLLVL.

The table lists this clonotype with a few counts. The chain links TRBV6-5 to TRBJ2-3; the match to TRBD2 covers 8 bases. Per the germline V gene, CDR1 is MNHEY and CDR2 is SVGAGI. The CDR3 has 15 residues. V shed 2 bases and J 5 bases; nucleotides not matched to a gene: 6. CDR3 protein: CASSYSGSGGDTQYF. The DNA of the CDR3 is TGTGCCAGCAGTTACAGCGGGAGCGGTGGAGATACGCAGTATTTT.

This clonotype was recorded many times. The rearrangement joins TRBV12-5 to TRBJ2-3; 9 bases agree with TRBD2. The CDR3 consists of 17 residues. CDR1 is LGHNT and CDR2 is FRNRAP in the germline V gene. The junction had 5 bases not matched to a gene; V was cut back by 1 base and J by 0 bases. CDR3 DNA: TGTGCTAGTGGTTTGGGTCTAGCGGGGACTAGCACAGATACGCAGTATTTT. Its translation is CASGLGLAGTSTDTQYF.

The V gene is TRBV27, the J gene TRBJ1-3; perhaps TRBD1 as D (6 bases). The V gene lost 3 bases and the J gene lost 0 bases, with 21 bases spanning the gap. The germline gives CDR1 MNHEY, CDR2 SMNVEV (reference sequence). This CDR3 is 19 amino acids long. The CDR3 DNA is TGTGCCAGCAGTTTTTTTATTCGGGACACCTTTCACTCTGGAAACACCATATATTTT. Translated: CASSFFIRDTFHSGNTIYF.

Many counts were recorded for this clonotype. V and J are TRBV7-2 and TRBJ2-3; D unresolved. This CDR3 is built from 16 residues. Germline CDR1 reads SGHTA; CDR2 reads FQGNSA. V was clipped by 4 bases and J by 0 bases, with 14 bases between them. This chain's CDR3 is CASSSNGRASTDTQYF. In DNA, the CDR3 is TGTGCCAGCAGCTCCAACGGTCGAGCTAGCACAGATACGCAGTATTTT. Full variable domain (remainder filled in from reference TRBV7-2 and TRBJ2-3): GAGVSQSPSNKVTEKGKDVELRCDPISGHTALYWYRQSLGQGLEFLIYFQGNSAPDKSGLPSDRFSAERTGGSVSTLTIQRTQQEDSAVYLCASSSNGRASTDTQYFGPGTRLTVL.

This clonotype occurred a few times. The chain joins TRBV11-3 to TRBJ2-3, with D possibly matching TRBD2 (6 bases). Germline loops: CDR1 SGHNT, CDR2 YENEEA. V was cut by 5 bases and J by 2 bases, with 11 bases left in between. CDR3 length: 14 amino acids. The CDR3 DNA reads as TGTGCCAGCAGCCCTAGCGTACTCACAGATACGCAGTATTTT. Translating it yields CASSPSVLTDTQYF.

The rearrangement links TRBV5-4 to TRBJ2-5; D remains unclear. Trimming pared 4 bases from V and 5 bases from J, leaving 12 bases between. The CDR3 extends over 13 amino acids. Germline V gives CDR1 SGHNT, CDR2 YYREEE (reference sequence). CDR3 sequence reads: CASSPWGLETQYF. CDR3 nucleotide sequence: TGTGCCAGCAGCCCGTGGGGTTTGGAGACCCAGTACTTC.

In this sample, this clonotype turned up a few times. This sequence joins TRBV19 and TRBJ2-1, with TRBD2 as a possible D gene (5 bases). The CDR3 totals 15 residues. Germline CDR1 reads LNHDA; CDR2 reads SQIVND (reference sequence). Trimming cost V 4 bases and J 6 bases, with 16 bases left between them. The CDR3 sequence: CASSKAGSATNEQFF. The CDR3 DNA is TGTGCCAGTAGTAAGGCGGGTAGCGCCACCAATGAGCAGTTCTTC.

The chain links TRBV6-2 or TRBV6-3 to TRBJ2-3, with unresolved D. Germline values: CDR1 MNHEY, CDR2 SVGEGT. The CDR3 contains 16 residues. V lost 4 bases, J lost 6 bases, and 20 bases lay in between. In DNA form, the CDR3 reads TGTGCCAGCAGTTCGCTTAGGCCCGTGACTTTGGATACGCAGTATTTT. As protein: CASSSLRPVTLDTQYF.

The chain joins TRBV5-6 to TRBJ2-5; D is unresolved. The CDR3 is 13 amino acids. V lost 0 bases and J 1 base, leaving 4 bases between the germline ends. From germline, CDR1 is SGHDT and CDR2 YYEEEE. The CDR3 DNA sequence: TGTGCCAGCAGCTTGGACTTCCAAGAGACCCAGTACTTC. Translation: CASSLDFQETQYF.

The chain has TRBV20-1 and TRBJ1-2; D uncertain. The CDR3 length is 11 residues. Trimming cost V 6 bases and J 7 bases, with 12 bases left between them. From germline, CDR1 is DFQATT and CDR2 SNEGSKA (reference sequence). CDR3 nucleotides: TGCAGTGCCGATAGGGCTGGTGGCTACACCTTC. Its protein product is CSADRAGGYTF.